This T cell receptor beta chain was identified during a study of molecular identifiers for immune sequencing clone quantification. About the study: Replicate runs used RNA from approximately 20,000 or 100,000 naive CD8 cells, which was split five ways into aliquots, and four of those aliquots were then sequenced.

General study results and limits: Clones above 20 RNA copies held over 98% of effector molecules, under 1% in naive cells.

Using its own MiXCR run on the PCR reads, TCRdb lists one record per CDR3 protein. This sample has around 480,000 distinct CDR3 sequences, with 25% found just once. The CDR3 length is 16 residues. Looked up from germline, CDR1 is MNHNS and CDR2 is SASEGT. The V gene lost 3 bases and the J gene lost 5 bases, with 19 bases spanning the gap. In the case of this clonotype: The antigen is undetermined.

The V gene is TRBV6-1, the J gene TRBJ2-5; D not resolved. This clonotype originated in a human donor in good health. Some libraries in this study had Jurkat cell RNA spiked in. The specimen was naive CD8+ T cells from blood, with Jurkat cell RNA spiked in. The sample's subset: FACS-sorted CD8+CD4-CCR7+CD45RA+ naive T cells. CDR3 residues: CASSEVTERLGETQYF. CDR3 DNA: TGTGCCAGCAGTGAGGTCACAGAACGCCTTGGGGAGACCCAGTACTTC.